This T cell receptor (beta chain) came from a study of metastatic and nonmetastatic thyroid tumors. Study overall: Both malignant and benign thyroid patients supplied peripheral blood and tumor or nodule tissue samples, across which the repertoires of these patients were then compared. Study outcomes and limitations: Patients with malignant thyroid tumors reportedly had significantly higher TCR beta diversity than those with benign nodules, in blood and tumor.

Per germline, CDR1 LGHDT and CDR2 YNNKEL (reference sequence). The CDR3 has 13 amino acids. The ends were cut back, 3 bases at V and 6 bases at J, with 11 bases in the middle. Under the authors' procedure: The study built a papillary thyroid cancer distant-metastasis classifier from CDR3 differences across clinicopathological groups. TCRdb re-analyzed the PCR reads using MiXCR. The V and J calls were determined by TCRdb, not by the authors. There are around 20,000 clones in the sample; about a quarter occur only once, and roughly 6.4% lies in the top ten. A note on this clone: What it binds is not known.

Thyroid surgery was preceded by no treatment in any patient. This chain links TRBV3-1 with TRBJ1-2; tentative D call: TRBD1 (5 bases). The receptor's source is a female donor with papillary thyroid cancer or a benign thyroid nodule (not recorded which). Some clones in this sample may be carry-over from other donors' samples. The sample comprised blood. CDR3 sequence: CASSHSWGDGYTF. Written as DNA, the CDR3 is TGTGCCAGCAGCCACTCATGGGGGGATGGCTACACCTTC.